A single sample gave rise to the 17 T cell receptor beta chains below, sequenced in a study of T cells in Graves' hyperthyroidism and ophthalmopathy. Researchers took RNA transcripts and amplified the TCR beta CDR3 regions from them. RT-PCR in the first round (using the HTBI primer set) targeted the TCR CDR3. TCRdb called the multiplex PCR reads again in MiXCR, with one record for every CDR3 protein. The sample holds hundreds of thousands of distinct CDR3 sequences, roughly 15% seen once. The sample was blood. The source of these receptors is a woman aged 18-30 years with Graves' hyperthyroidism.

Turning to this clonotype: Mismatch with germline at one junction end may stem from a read error. The chain couples TRBV20-1 to TRBJ2-7; D might be TRBD2 (5 bases). Per the germline V gene, CDR1 is DFQATT and CDR2 is SNEGSKA (reference sequence). The CDR3 has 16 amino acids. CDR3 nucleotide sequence: TGCAGTGCCAGAGAACAGAAGCGGTTGTCGATCTACGAGCAGTACTTC. It translates to CSAREQKRLSIYEQYF.

In this sample, this clonotype turned up many times. The genes are TRBV12-3 or TRBV12-4 and TRBJ1-1; unclear D gene. This CDR3 spans 14 amino acids. Trimming left V 3 bases short and J 1 base short, with 9 bases between. CDR3 sequence (DNA): TGTGCCAGCAGTTTGGAGACGGGGAACACTGAAGCTTTCTTT. As protein: CASSLETGNTEAFF.

The chain has TRBV24-1 and TRBJ2-7; tentatively, D is TRBD1 (5 bases). Germline V CDR1 and CDR2: KGHDR, SFDVKD. The V gene lost 4 bases and the J gene lost 0 bases, with 9 bases spanning the gap. The CDR3 extends over 14 amino acids. This chain's CDR3 is CATSDRTTSYEQYF. The CDR3 nucleotides read TGTGCCACCAGTGACCGGACAACCTCCTACGAGCAGTACTTC.

This clonotype was recorded at least ten times. The rearrangement uses TRBV11-2 and TRBJ2-5; TRBD2 is a possible D gene (6 bases). CDR1 and CDR2 (germline): SGHAT, FQNNGV. Trimming removed 6 bases at V and 0 bases at J, with 23 bases between. The CDR3 is 18 residues long. The CDR3 nucleotides are TGTGCCAGCAGGCCTCGAGGGACTGAGTTAATAAACCAAGAGACCCAGTACTTC. Encoded protein: CASRPRGTELINQETQYF.

The rearrangement joins TRBV29-1 to TRBJ2-3; TRBD1 agrees at 7 bases. The CDR3 runs 12 residues. The ends lost 7 bases at V and 4 bases at J; junction bases unmatched: 5. CDR1 SQVTM and CDR2 ANQGSEA come from the germline V gene. The CDR3 coding sequence is TGCAGCGCCGAGACAGGGTCAGATACGCAGTATTTT. Translation: CSAETGSDTQYF.

CDR3 residues: CASRAQGQNSPLHF. The CDR3 DNA sequence: TGTGCCAGCAGGGCCCAAGGGCAAAATTCACCCCTCCACTTT. The chain combines TRBV2 with TRBJ1-6; D is unclear. This CDR3 contains 14 residues. Trimming removed 6 bases from V and 7 bases from J, with 13 bases in between. Germline CDR1 reads SNHLY; CDR2 reads FYNNEI.

This clonotype was recorded many times. The rearrangement uses TRBV20-1 and TRBJ2-5; TRBD2 is a possible D gene (6 bases). This CDR3 is 15 amino acids long. Germline loops: CDR1 DFQATT, CDR2 SNEGSKA (reference sequence). With 5 bases removed from V and 5 bases from J, the gap between germline ends came to 21 bases. The CDR3, as DNA: TGCAGTGCTCTTCACCTAAGGGACGGGAGTGAGACCCAGTACTTC. Translating gives CSALHLRDGSETQYF.

This rearrangement joins TRBV24-1 to TRBJ2-7, with 7 bases matching TRBD1. The CDR3 is 14 residues long. Trimming cost V 3 bases and J 6 bases; bases outside gene matches: 7. Germline V gene sequence: CDR1 KGHDR, CDR2 SFDVKD. The CDR3 spells CATSDRYRGSEQYF. The CDR3 coding sequence is TGTGCCACCAGTGATAGGTACAGGGGCTCCGAGCAGTACTTC.

This clonotype has at least ten counts. The genes are TRBV7-8 and TRBJ2-7; 9 nucleotides align to TRBD1. CDR1 and CDR2 (germline): SGHVS, FQNEAQ. The CDR3 runs to 12 residues. The V segment lost 6 bases and the J segment 3 bases; nucleotides outside the gene matches: 0. This CDR3 reads CASRDRGYEQYF. The CDR3 DNA reads as TGTGCCAGCAGGGACAGGGGCTACGAGCAGTACTTC.

This clonotype was found many times. The chain couples TRBV28 to TRBJ1-4; 7 bases fit TRBD1. Germline loops: CDR1 MDHEN, CDR2 SYDVKM. J gave up 6 bases and V 4 bases, and 14 bases lay outside the gene matches. There are 17 residues in the CDR3. CDR3 nucleotides: TGTGCCAGCAGTTCCATCCTACAGGGGAAAGTTTATGAAAAACTGTTTTTT. This encodes CASSSILQGKVYEKLFF.

This clonotype has ten or more counts. This chain connects TRBV20-1 to TRBJ2-3; 7 bases map to TRBD2. The CDR3 covers 16 residues. V trimming: 5 bases; J trimming: 6 bases; junction bases outside the gene matches: 17. CDR1 and CDR2 (germline): DFQATT, SNEGSKA (reference sequence). In DNA, the CDR3 is TGCAGTGCTGGCCATAGCGGAGCGGGACCCCGGGATACGCAGTATTTT. This sequence encodes CSAGHSGAGPRDTQYF.

The V and J genes are TRBV2 and TRBJ1-3; TRBD1 matches 9 bases. The junction had 7 bases not matched to a gene; V was cut back by 4 bases and J by 6 bases. Germline CDR1 reads SNHLY; CDR2 reads FYNNEI. The CDR3 totals 15 residues. The CDR3 DNA follows: TGTGCCAGCAGTGTTGGGACAGGGCCTGAAAACACCATATATTTT. Its translation: CASSVGTGPENTIYF.

This clonotype came up a few times. The chain uses TRBV5-4 and TRBJ2-5, with 12 bases matching TRBD2. Trimming at V came to 5 bases and at J to 5 bases, leaving 7 bases not matched to a gene. Germline V gene data show CDR1 as SGHNT and CDR2 as YYREEE (reference sequence). The CDR3 length is 15 residues. CDR3 sequence (DNA): TGTGCCAGCAGGCAGCTAGCGGGAGGGCGGGAGACCCAGTACTTC. This gives the protein CASRQLAGGRETQYF.

The table lists this clonotype with many counts. The chain links TRBV11-3 to TRBJ2-2; D remains ambiguous. The V end lost 6 bases, the J end lost 5 bases, and 7 bases lay between the germline ends. The CDR3 loop spans 12 amino acids. The germline V gene has CDR1 SGHNT and CDR2 YENEEA. CDR3 sequence: CASRLQTGELFF. The CDR3, as DNA: TGTGCCAGCAGATTACAAACCGGGGAGCTGTTTTTT.

Notes on this clonotype: With a much larger clone just one base away, this may be a read error. Here the CDR3 reads CASTPSGRDEQFF. In DNA form, the CDR3 reads TGTGCCAGCACCCCTAGCGGGAGGGATGAGCAGTTCTTC. The chain couples TRBV7-9 to TRBJ2-1; 12 bases map to TRBD2. Per germline, CDR1 SEHNR and CDR2 FQNEAQ (reference sequence). V lost 7 bases and J lost 8; bases outside the gene matches: 3. The CDR3 runs 13 residues.

This clonotype showed up just a few times. The chain links TRBV7-9 to TRBJ1-1; no reliable D call. The CDR3 is 13 amino acids. Germline V gene data show CDR1 as SEHNR and CDR2 as FQNEAQ (reference sequence). Trimming took off 2 bases at V and 7 bases at J, with 11 bases between the two ends. CDR3 sequence: CASSLSRSLEAFF. CDR3 nucleotides: TGTGCCAGCAGCTTAAGCCGATCACTTGAAGCTTTCTTT.

This clonotype was observed once. This chain uses TRBV29-1 with TRBJ2-7; perhaps TRBD2 as D (6 bases). The CDR3 length is 13 residues. V lost 5 bases and J 2 bases, leaving 13 bases between the germline ends. Germline assignment: CDR1 SQVTM and CDR2 ANQGSEA. CDR3: CSVCGDSTYEQYF. The DNA of the CDR3 is TGCAGCGTTTGCGGGGACTCAACCTACGAGCAGTACTTC.